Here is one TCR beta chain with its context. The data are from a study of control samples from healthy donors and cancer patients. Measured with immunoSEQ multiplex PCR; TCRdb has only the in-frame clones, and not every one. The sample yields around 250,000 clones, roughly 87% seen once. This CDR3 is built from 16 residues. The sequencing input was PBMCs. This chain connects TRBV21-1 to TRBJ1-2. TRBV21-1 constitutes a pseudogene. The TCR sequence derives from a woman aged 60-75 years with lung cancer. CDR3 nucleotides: TGTGCCAGCAGCAAAGCCTGTCTGGGGGGCGACTATGGCTACACCTTC. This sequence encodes CASSKACLGGDYGYTF.